The present entry profiles one T cell receptor (beta chain) with its context. The antigen is undetermined. The data originate from a study of cytotoxic CD8 clonotypes in ibrutinib-treated CLL. The wider study: The patient breakdown showed ten to eleven relapsed/refractory and under 16 treatment-naive cases, with some 17 IGHV unmutated. Regarding the study as a whole: Clonotypes that were public were uncommon, and they contracted or stayed stable on treatment. Sustained-remission and progressing patients were not sampled at matched times.

Depths of 1 in 200,000 to 1 in 1 million T cells were the sequencing target. TCRdb keeps only in-frame clones here, not all; method: immunoSEQ multiplex PCR. The sample has 50,000 to 70,000 clones; roughly 49% are singletons. V lost 2 bases and J lost 16, with 20 bases in between. Germline CDR1 is SGHTA and CDR2 is FQGNSA. The CDR3 runs to 14 residues. The sequence was collected from a human donor with chronic lymphocytic leukemia. Specimen: PBMCs, collected at disease progression, from a patient treated with ibrutinib. The chain links TRBV7-2 to TRBJ1-4; D not resolved. The CDR3 protein is CASSLMSLGASKFF. As DNA, the CDR3 is TGTGCCAGCAGCTTAATGTCGCTGGGCGCATCGAAGTTTTTT.